The 22 T cell receptor beta chains below were found in one sample sequenced in a study of shared clonotypes between healthy human individuals. Clones were read by immunoSEQ multiplex PCR, and TCRdb kept only the in-frame ones, dropping some. The table shows approximately 1,500,000 clones, with around 97% occurring only once. The sequenced material came from naive CD4+ T cells sorted from blood. This sample's subset: CD45RA+ positively selected. The receptors were gathered from a man younger than 45 in good health.

The chain joins TRBV7-6 to TRBJ1-5; D is uncertain. Trimming left V 2 bases short and J 0 bases short, with 2 bases between. This CDR3 contains 13 residues. Looked up from germline, CDR1 is SGHVS and CDR2 is FNYEAQ. The CDR3 is CASSLHSNQPQHF. The CDR3 DNA reads as TGTGCCAGCAGCTTACATAGCAATCAGCCCCAGCATTTT. Together with reference TRBV7-6 and TRBJ1-5, the CDR3 gives the full variable domain: GAGVSQSPRYKVTKRGQDVALRCDPISGHVSLYWYRQALGQGPEFLTYFNYEAQQDKSGLPNDRFSAERPEGSISTLTIQRTEQRDSAMYRCASSLHSNQPQHFGDGTRLSIL.

V usage is TRBV11-3 and J usage is TRBJ2-2; tentatively, D is TRBD1 or TRBD2 (6 bases each). V lost 5 bases to trimming and J lost 5 bases, with 27 bases between them. The CDR3 is 19 amino acids. From germline, CDR1 is SGHNT and CDR2 YENEEA. CDR3 DNA sequence: TGTGCCAGCAGCCCCGGGACACTTAATCCCCGGAGGGGGACCGGGGAGCTGTTTTTT. Amino acid sequence: CASSPGTLNPRRGTGELFF.

The chain has TRBV5-6 and TRBJ1-3; possible D gene TRBD1, 6 bases. Germline V lookup: CDR1 SGHDT, CDR2 YYEEEE. V dropped 4 bases and J dropped 7 bases, with 12 bases sitting between them. CDR3 length: 13 residues. CDR3 region: CASSVGHTNTIYF. The CDR3 DNA reads TGTGCCAGCAGCGTGGGACACACGAACACCATATATTTT.

This chain uses TRBV19 with TRBJ2-3, with TRBD2 matching over 8 bases. This CDR3 is built from 16 residues. The V segment lost 6 bases and the J segment 5 bases; nucleotides outside the gene matches: 13. CDR1 is LNHDA and CDR2 is SQIVND in the germline V gene (reference sequence). The CDR3, as DNA: TGTGCCAGTAGGGGGTGGCGGGAGGCCTTGGGAGATACGCAGTATTTT. It encodes CASRGWREALGDTQYF.

This chain joins TRBV6-1 and TRBJ1-1; 8 bases match TRBD1. The CDR3 length is 13 residues. V shed 10 bases, J shed 4 bases, and the junction held 8 bases outside the gene matches. Germline V gene data show CDR1 as MNHNS and CDR2 as SASEGT. CDR3 protein: CANQGAGTTEAFF. CDR3 sequence (DNA): TGTGCCAATCAGGGGGCTGGAACCACTGAAGCTTTCTTT.

The chain couples TRBV2 to TRBJ1-1; weak D call: TRBD1 (6 bases). The CDR3 loop spans 11 amino acids. V was clipped by 11 bases and J by 6 bases, with 13 bases between them. In germline, CDR1 is SNHLY, CDR2 FYNNEI. The CDR3 here is CAEKQGPEAFF. The CDR3 region has the DNA TGTGCCGAGAAACAGGGTCCTGAAGCTTTCTTT.

Note on this clone: The same CDR3 arises from other DNA sequences in this sample as well. This sequence joins TRBV5-1 and TRBJ2-5, with D unclear. This CDR3 contains 14 residues. V gave up 1 base and J gave up 1 base, with 8 bases separating them. The germline V gene has CDR1 SGHRS and CDR2 YFSETQ. The CDR3 coding sequence is TGCGCCAGCAGCTTGTTAGGCAGCCAAGAGACCCAGTACTTC. Translation gives CASSLLGSQETQYF.

Remarks on this clone: The sample holds other DNA sequences that translate to the same CDR3. This rearrangement joins TRBV9 to TRBJ1-3; no reliable D call. CDR3 size: 12 residues. The V gene lost 2 bases and the J gene lost 2 bases, with 2 bases spanning the gap. CDR1 is SGDLS, CDR2 YYNGEE, per germline. CDR3 sequence: CASSVTGNTIYF. The CDR3 coding sequence is TGTGCCAGCAGCGTGACTGGAAACACCATATATTTT.

About this clone: Other nucleotide sequences from this sample produce the same CDR3. The chain couples TRBV9 to TRBJ1-3; perhaps TRBD1 as D (6 bases). Trimming stripped 3 bases from V and 0 bases from J, with 10 bases between. The germline gives CDR1 SGDLS, CDR2 YYNGEE. CDR3 length equals 15 residues. CDR3 in amino acids: CASSATGNSGNTIYF. The CDR3 nucleotides read TGTGCCAGCAGCGCTACAGGGAACTCTGGAAACACCATATATTTT.

Comments on this clone: Other DNA sequences within the sample encode an identical CDR3. The V and J genes are TRBV2 and TRBJ2-7; D is undetermined. There are 10 residues in the CDR3. The ends were cut back, 6 bases at V and 4 bases at J, with 4 bases in the middle. From germline, CDR1 is SNHLY and CDR2 FYNNEI. The CDR3 DNA follows: TGTGCCAGCAGACCTTACGAGCAGTACTTC. It yields the protein CASRPYEQYF.

CDR3 residues: CASSPQRGLGEQYF. The CDR3 DNA reads as TGTGCCAGCAGTCCCCAGCGCGGCCTTGGGGAGCAGTACTTC. The V call is TRBV27, the J call TRBJ2-7; D gene ambiguous. CDR3 size: 14 residues. Germline values: CDR1 MNHEY, CDR2 SMNVEV (reference sequence). The V end was cut by 5 bases, the J end by 7 bases, with 18 bases between.

The chain employs TRBV28 and TRBJ2-1; no definite D call. The CDR3 runs 15 residues. Germline CDR1 reads MDHEN; CDR2 reads SYDVKM. V dropped 3 bases and J dropped 5 bases, with 14 bases sitting between them. The CDR3 DNA is TGTGCCAGCAGTTTTGGGTTCTCTGTAGACAATGAGCAGTTCTTC. Protein sequence: CASSFGFSVDNEQFF.

The chain couples TRBV15 to TRBJ2-7; D is unresolved. Germline V gene lookup returns CDR1 LNHNV and CDR2 YYDKDF (reference sequence). The length of the CDR3 is 15 residues. V lost 5 bases, J lost 0 bases, and 14 bases lay in between. The CDR3 DNA sequence: TGTGCCACCAGCCCCAAAGACCCAACCTCCTACGAGCAGTACTTC. Translation: CATSPKDPTSYEQYF.

V is TRBV25-1 and J is TRBJ1-5; D is perhaps TRBD1 (5 bases). V gave up 1 base and J gave up 3 bases, with 13 bases separating them. Germline loops: CDR1 MGHDK, CDR2 SYGVNS. The length of the CDR3 is 16 residues. CDR3 amino acids: CASSEFEGTANQPQHF. CDR3 nucleotide sequence: TGTGCCAGCAGTGAATTCGAGGGGACGGCCAATCAGCCCCAGCATTTT.

J is TRBJ2-7 and V is TRBV6-1, with TRBD1 as a possible D gene (5 bases). Germline CDR1 reads MNHNS; CDR2 reads SASEGT. There are 13 residues in the CDR3. V was clipped by 8 bases and J by 6 bases, with 17 bases between them. Here the CDR3 reads CASSWQGSSEQYF. The DNA for the CDR3 is TGTGCCAGCTCGTGGCAGGGTTCTTCCGAGCAGTACTTC.

This chain uses TRBV5-1 with TRBJ2-1, with unresolved D. Germline V gene lookup returns CDR1 SGHRS and CDR2 YFSETQ. The V and J ends lost 0 bases and 6 bases respectively, with 7 bases between them. The CDR3 covers 13 residues. As DNA, the CDR3 is TGCGCCAGCAGCTTGGCCGTCGGCAATGAGCAGTTCTTC. Translated, it gives CASSLAVGNEQFF.

The chain employs TRBV5-1 and TRBJ2-5; 8 nucleotides align to TRBD1. V lost 2 bases, J lost 4 bases, and 4 bases stayed unmatched. The CDR3 runs 14 residues. Germline lookup yields CDR1 SGHRS and CDR2 YFSETQ. The DNA for the CDR3 is TGCGCCAGCAGCTTAATTGGACAGGGAGAGACCCAGTACTTC. Translated, it gives CASSLIGQGETQYF.

This chain uses TRBV11-2 with TRBJ2-2; 14 nucleotides agree with TRBD2. The V segment lost 5 bases and the J segment 3 bases; nucleotides outside the gene matches: 8. Germline values: CDR1 SGHAT, CDR2 FQNNGV. The CDR3 covers 18 residues. The CDR3: CASSPGLAGGRDTGELFF. The CDR3 nucleotides are TGTGCCAGCAGCCCAGGACTAGCGGGAGGTCGGGACACCGGGGAGCTGTTTTTT. Combining the CDR3 with reference TRBV11-2 and TRBJ2-2 gives the whole variable domain EAGVAQSPRYKIIEKRQSVAFWCNPISGHATLYWYQQILGQGPKLLIQFQNNGVVDDSQLPKDRFSAERLKGVDSTLKIQPAKLEDSAVYLCASSPGLAGGRDTGELFFGEGSRLTVL.

This chain links TRBV5-4 with TRBJ2-7; possible D gene TRBD1, 6 bases. The CDR3 runs to 15 residues. Trimming shortened V by 1 base and J by 1 base, and 12 bases separated the two germline ends. Germline-derived CDR1 and CDR2 are SGHNT and YYREEE (reference sequence). The CDR3 region is CASSLRGTRSYEQYF. The CDR3 bases are TGTGCCAGCAGCTTGAGGGGGACCCGATCCTACGAGCAGTACTTC.

The J gene is TRBJ1-5, the V gene TRBV7-9; weak D call: TRBD1 (5 bases). With 1 base removed from V and 1 base from J, the gap between germline ends came to 11 bases. Germline CDR1 SEHNR, CDR2 FQNEAQ (reference sequence). CDR3 size: 16 residues. This CDR3 is CASSLVVGVSNQPQHF. CDR3 nucleotides: TGTGCCAGCAGCTTAGTGGTGGGGGTCAGCAATCAGCCCCAGCATTTT.

This clone showed up just once. The chain links TRBV2 to TRBJ2-1, with 11 bases that match TRBD2. Trimming took 2 bases from V and 11 from J; bases not matched to a gene: 2. This CDR3 spans 13 amino acids. Germline assignment: CDR1 SNHLY and CDR2 FYNNEI. CDR3 in amino acids: CASSEPSGGKQFF. CDR3 DNA sequence: TGTGCCAGCAGTGAACCTAGCGGGGGGAAGCAGTTCTTC.

This chain joins TRBV28 and TRBJ1-4; D is uncertain. This CDR3 is 13 amino acids long. Germline V gives CDR1 MDHEN, CDR2 SYDVKM. V was trimmed by 2 bases and J by 3 bases, leaving 4 bases between them. In DNA form, the CDR3 reads TGTGCCAGCAGTTTAGGCCCTAATGAAAAACTGTTTTTT. Protein sequence: CASSLGPNEKLFF.